The clone carrying this T cell receptor (beta chain) was counted at least ten times. Amplification targeted TCR beta CDR3 regions from RNA transcripts. TCR CDR3 underwent first-round RT-PCR with the HTBI primer set. Using its own MiXCR run on the multiplex PCR reads, TCRdb lists one record per CDR3 protein. The sample holds 220,000 or so distinct CDR3 sequences, roughly 15% seen once. These data originate in a study of T cells in Graves' hyperthyroidism and ophthalmopathy. The V gene lost 8 bases and the J gene lost 7 bases, with 9 bases spanning the gap. This CDR3 spans 11 amino acids. Germline values: CDR1 ENHRY, CDR2 SYGVKD. Patients showing uncontrolled infection, other autoimmune disease, pregnancy or lactation were ineligible.

This chain links TRBV10-3 with TRBJ2-1; D is unclear. This clonotype was sampled from a woman younger than 35 with Graves' ophthalmopathy. The specimen sequenced was blood. CDR3 amino acids: CAIGRRNEQFF. In DNA, the CDR3 is TGTGCCATCGGCCGGCGAAATGAGCAGTTCTTC.